This T cell receptor beta chain was identified in a study of CD4+ T cells in melanoma. Study observations and caveats: Reportedly, melanoma neoantigen-specific CD4+ T cells showed varied differentiation states.

Some clones are missing from TCRdb's copy, which holds only in-frame ones; the method was immunoSEQ multiplex PCR. This table has roughly 150,000 clones, about nine tenths appearing once. The CDR3 totals 17 residues. The V gene lost 0 bases and the J gene lost 1 base, with 12 bases spanning the gap. Looked up from germline, CDR1 is SGHTA and CDR2 is FQGTGA. Concerning this clone itself: Its antigen is not identified.

The chain has TRBV7-3 and TRBJ2-2; perhaps TRBD2 as D (5 bases). This TCR came from a human donor with melanoma. This chain's CDR3 is CASSLTTSAVNTGELFF. CDR3 coding DNA: TGTGCCAGCAGCTTAACGACGTCAGCGGTGAACACCGGGGAGCTGTTTTTT.